This section outlines one T cell receptor (beta chain) sequence together with its context. The target of this receptor is not known. Base qualities are not at hand, and no much larger clone is one base apart. The data stem from a study of T cell responses to AZD1222 COVID-19 vaccine listed by TCRdb under 2021. For the wider study: Because spike-specific TCR depth and breadth did not differ between the two schedules, AZD1222 recipients who got a second dose at roughly 4 weeks were pooled with those who got a second dose at roughly 12 weeks. A total of just over 230 trial participants underwent TCR sequencing, of whom approximately 210 received two doses of AZD1222 and some 26 received two doses of the MenACWY control vaccine. Trial participants were enrolled by age into subgroups of 18-55, 56-69 and 70-plus years, and roughly 150, 30 and 60 TCR-sequenced participants, respectively, were included in these subgroups.

Reading the germline V gene (reference sequence) gives CDR1 MNHEY and CDR2 SMNVEV. V is pared back by 5 bases and J by 5 bases, with 15 bases lying between the germline termini. The CDR3 numbers 15 residues from cysteine through phenylalanine. The DNA shown is the 45-base CDR3, in frame from base 1. The CDR3 regions of human TCRbeta chains were subjected to immunosequencing. In the paper's pipeline: Repertoire TCRs were matched against a reference library of SARS-CoV-2-specific TCRs generated with the MIRA antigen-specificity platform. Breadth was defined as the fraction of unique TCRs that were SARS-CoV-2-associated. Depth was defined as the fraction of total T cells that were SARS-CoV-2-associated. Using the MIRA data, each spike-specific TCR was mapped to the spike region that the TCR reacts to and placed in a CD4 or CD8 class. Log10-transformed breadth and depth values were compared by one-way ANOVA with Sidak's multiple comparisons tests. TCRdb stores this immuneACCESS table with in-frame sequences only. Part of the clones is absent; in the studies checked, under half of the shortfall reflects unresolved V genes, and no reason is known for the rest. Clone size and the V and J calls come from that table; the DNA yielded D and trimming. Present in this sample are about 190,000 clones, roughly 92% of which were seen just once. The ten largest make up 1% to 1.5% of the sample.

On the study overall, not on this receptor specifically: Epitopes outside the regions mutated in the B.1.351 and B.1.1.7 variants were reportedly recognized by nearly half of the unique spike-specific TCRs. The 56-69-year group was small, and its depth increase did not reach significance, likely because of low power. The vaccine-associated CD4 TCRs covered the entire spike protein, and the dominant responses fell in regions 160-218 and 743-854. After two AZD1222 doses, spike-specific TCR breadth and depth were significantly higher than at day 0 and than in MenACWY recipients. Most participants were white British and females outnumbered males, and the authors suggested that clonal diversity may have been underestimated. Conclusions about previously exposed vaccinees are limited, since just six AZD1222 recipients were seropositive for SARS-CoV-2 at baseline. No day 14 peak-response samples were available, so repertoires were characterized only after the peak T cell response.

The label giving this sample's time point can be read as: baseline before first vaccination. Samples from vaccinated people were obtained from the UK trials COV001 and COV002, which included a single-blind randomized controlled phase 2/3 trial of AZD1222 (ChAdOx1 nCoV-19) in healthy adults. For TCRbeta chain sequencing, PBMC samples were collected from trial participants at day 0 and at day 28 after the second dose. The receptor's source is an adult in good health. The rearrangement joined TRBV27 to TRBJ2-2, with TRBD1 as a weak D call on 5 bases. This specimen was peripheral blood, taken on day 0 of AZD1222 vaccination. The CDR3 reads as follows: CASSVTAQLTGELFF. The DNA reads TGTGCCAGCAGTGTGACAGCTCAACTTACCGGGGAGCTGTTTTTT.